This T cell receptor beta chain was captured by sequencing in a study of early T cells in non-severe SARS-CoV-2 infection. Study information: The authors sequenced bulk RNA from unsorted whole blood, leaving chains unpaired. Regarding the study as a whole: Comparison of clonotypes with VDJdb favored anti-spike CD8 responses while missing private and CD4 specificities.

Trimming stripped 5 bases from V and 2 bases from J, with 8 bases between. The CDR3 spans 13 residues. This clonotype has ten or more counts. The target antigen is unknown. Via MiXCR, TCRdb re-called the 5' RACE reads, giving one row per CDR3 protein. The sample lists some 71,000 distinct CDR3 sequences; approximately 10% were seen once. Source: whole blood, taken at baseline. J is TRBJ2-3 and V is TRBV12-3 or TRBV12-4; D is uncertain. The clonotype comes from an adult who was a healthcare worker with PCR-confirmed SARS-CoV-2 infection or an uninfected control (not recorded which). The CDR3 here is CASSPDTTDTQYF. The CDR3 DNA sequence: TGTGCCAGCAGTCCCGACACCACAGATACGCAGTATTTT.